The rows below give T cell receptor beta chains drawn from one sample of a study of shared clonotypes between healthy human individuals. Here immunoSEQ multiplex PCR was the method, and the copy in TCRdb shows in-frame clones only, minus some. Seen here are approximately 2,300,000 clones, under 95% observed once, and the top ten hold about 0.41%. Sample: naive CD4+ T cells from PBMCs. Source of these receptors: a man aged 18 to 29 in good health. Some clones in this sample may be carry-over from other donors' samples. The CDR3 runs from the conserved cysteine through the conserved F or W. Fields, in order: clone size, V gene, J gene, D gene, CDR3 protein, CDR3 DNA. The D gene is left open where the match is weak. Clone size appears in some rows only: once, few, many, or a class for an expanded clone.

>NA|TRBV28|TRBJ1-2|NA
CASTGSPHLYGYTF
TGTGCCAGCACGGGAAGCCCACACCTCTATGGCTACACCTTC
>NA|TRBV2|TRBJ2-7|TRBD2
CASRPPPGLAHSSYEQYF
TGTGCCAGCAGGCCCCCTCCTGGACTAGCACATTCCTCCTACGAGCAGTACTTC
>NA|TRBV5-4|TRBJ1-4|NA
CASSPDRRKLFF
TGTGCCAGCAGCCCGGACAGACGAAAACTGTTTTTT
>NA|TRBV7-9|TRBJ1-3|NA
CASSQGIPSGNTIYF
TGTGCCAGCAGCCAAGGAATACCCTCTGGAAACACCATATATTTT
>NA|TRBV7-3|TRBJ2-2|TRBD2
CASSSSRTSGTNTGELFF
TGTGCCAGCAGCTCCAGCCGGACTAGCGGAACGAACACCGGGGAGCTGTTTTTT
>NA|TRBV2|TRBJ2-3|NA
CASSPADTQYF
TGTGCCAGTTCCCCGGCAGATACGCAGTATTTT
>NA|TRBV9|TRBJ1-2|TRBD1
CASSGPGQGTAAYGYTF
TGTGCCAGCAGCGGACCGGGACAGGGAACCGCGGCCTATGGCTACACCTTC
>NA|TRBV28|TRBJ2-2|TRBD1
CASSGRGTGTTGELFF
TGTGCCAGCAGTGGCCGTGGGACAGGGACCACCGGGGAGCTGTTTTTT
>NA|TRBV6-1|TRBJ1-1|NA
CASSDRGRTEAFF
TGTGCCAGCAGTGACAGGGGTCGGACTGAAGCTTTCTTT
>NA|TRBV29-1|TRBJ2-1|NA
CSVVASYNEQFF
TGCAGCGTAGTCGCCAGCTACAATGAGCAGTTCTTC
>NA|TRBV27|TRBJ1-1|TRBD1
CASSTGGTVLPEAFF
TGTGCCAGCAGTACGGGCGGGACAGTATTACCGGAAGCTTTCTTT
>few|TRBV9|TRBJ2-7|TRBD2
CASSDGTTYEQYF
TGTGCCAGCAGCGACGGGACTACCTACGAGCAGTACTTC
>NA|TRBV11-1|TRBJ2-5|NA
CASSLEGEGVETQYF
TGTGCCAGCAGCTTAGAGGGGGAGGGAGTGGAGACCCAGTACTTC
>NA|TRBV19|TRBJ2-1|TRBD1
CASSTPGTGAVNEQFF
TGTGCCAGTAGTACCCCGGGGACAGGGGCCGTAAATGAGCAGTTCTTC
>NA|TRBV19|TRBJ1-5|NA
CASADSAFYQPQHF
TGTGCCAGTGCTGATTCAGCCTTTTATCAGCCCCAGCATTTT
>once|TRBV5-8|TRBJ2-1|NA
CASSPRYNEQFF
TGTGCCAGCAGCCCACGTTACAATGAGCAGTTCTTC
>NA|TRBV6-5|TRBJ2-1|NA
CASSYGLPGGNEQFF
TGTGCCAGCAGTTACGGGCTACCTGGCGGCAATGAGCAGTTCTTC
>NA|TRBV19|TRBJ1-4|TRBD1
CASSIRTGADNEKLFF
TGTGCCAGTAGTATCAGAACAGGGGCGGATAATGAAAAACTGTTTTTT
>NA|TRBV4-3|TRBJ2-7|NA
CASSQVPGVYEQYF
TGCGCCAGCAGCCAAGTACCGGGGGTTTACGAGCAGTACTTC
>few|TRBV6-6|TRBJ2-2|NA
CASSSQGGTGELFF
TGTGCCAGCAGTTCACAGGGGGGGACCGGGGAGCTGTTTTTT
>NA|TRBV7-3|TRBJ1-1|NA
CASSPASNTEAFF
TGTGCCAGCAGCCCCGCTTCAAACACTGAAGCTTTCTTT
>NA|TRBV7-3|TRBJ2-1|NA
CASSMGLAYNEQFF
TGTGCCAGCAGTATGGGGCTAGCCTATAATGAGCAGTTCTTC
>NA|TRBV11-2|TRBJ2-1|NA
CASSLVNLNNEQFF
TGTGCCAGCAGCTTAGTTAACCTCAACAATGAGCAGTTCTTC
>NA|TRBV19|TRBJ2-3|NA
CASSISGRYTDTQYF
TGTGCCAGTAGTATAAGTGGCAGATACACAGATACGCAGTATTTT
>NA|TRBV5-6|TRBJ2-1|NA
CASTVSPPDNEQFF
TGTGCCAGCACCGTGAGCCCGCCGGATAATGAGCAGTTCTTC
>NA|TRBV7-2|TRBJ2-2|TRBD2
CASSLVGTKNTGELFF
TGTGCCAGCAGCTTAGTAGGGACTAAAAACACCGGGGAGCTGTTTTTT
>NA|TRBV6-6|TRBJ2-1|TRBD2
CASSTSGNSYNEQFF
TGTGCCAGCAGCACTAGCGGCAACTCCTACAATGAGCAGTTCTTC
>NA|TRBV7-3|TRBJ2-1|NA
CASSLEHLDEQFF
TGTGCCAGCAGCTTAGAGCATTTGGATGAGCAGTTCTTC
>NA|TRBV19|TRBJ1-1|TRBD1
CASSTRQGRSEAFF
TGTGCCAGTAGTACCAGACAGGGTCGGTCTGAAGCTTTCTTT
>NA|TRBV5-6|TRBJ2-1|NA
CASSLVVGDEQFF
TGTGCCAGCAGCTTGGTGGTCGGAGATGAGCAGTTCTTC
>NA|TRBV2|TRBJ2-1|NA
CASSDRGDEQFF
TGTGCCAGCAGTGATCGGGGTGATGAGCAGTTCTTC
>NA|TRBV5-1|TRBJ2-7|TRBD1
CASSVVSGTDSYEQYF
TGCGCCAGCAGCGTCGTCTCCGGGACAGACTCCTACGAGCAGTACTTC
>NA|TRBV5-1|TRBJ1-4|TRBD1
CASSFVPGTGVGKLFF
TGCGCCAGCAGCTTCGTTCCCGGGACAGGGGTTGGGAAACTGTTTTTT
>NA|TRBV13|TRBJ2-4|NA
CASTRTPNIQYF
TGTGCCAGCACGAGAACTCCAAACATTCAGTACTTC
>NA|TRBV27|TRBJ2-5|TRBD2
CASSQRGVDFETQYF
TGTGCCAGCAGCCAACGGGGGGTTGATTTCGAGACCCAGTACTTC
>once|TRBV28|TRBJ2-7|NA
CASSSRRVLPTSYEQYF
TGTGCCAGCAGTTCCCGGAGGGTTTTACCGACTTCCTACGAGCAGTACTTC
>NA|TRBV2|TRBJ1-5|TRBD1
CASRGTGGNQPQHF
TGTGCCAGCAGGGGGACAGGAGGCAATCAGCCCCAGCATTTT
>NA|TRBV15|TRBJ1-4|NA
CATSRDIMATAEKLFF
TGTGCCACCAGCAGGGATATTATGGCTACCGCTGAAAAACTGTTTTTT
>NA|TRBV10-3|TRBJ2-7|TRBD1
CAISSTGVGYEQYF
TGTGCCATCAGTTCAACAGGGGTGGGGTACGAGCAGTACTTC